The next 9 T cell receptor beta chains were all read from a single sample in a study of cytomegalovirus exposure and HLA in healthy donors. Use of 60 Vbeta and 13 Jbeta primers characterized the PCR. TCRdb's table, derived via immunoSEQ multiplex PCR, lists solely in-frame clones and lacks some. The repertoire holds approximately 100,000 clones, with under 80% as singletons. Sequencing was performed on PBMCs. These receptor sequences come from a human donor in good health.

The chain recombines TRBV14 with TRBJ2-7; D is perhaps TRBD1 (5 bases). This CDR3 has 15 residues. Germline lookup yields CDR1 SGHDN and CDR2 FVKESK. V was cut by 1 base and J by 1 base, with 11 bases left in between. For the CDR3, the DNA is TGTGCCAGCAGCCAAGTGGGGCAGGGTTCCTACGAGCAGTACTTC. It is translated as CASSQVGQGSYEQYF.

The V call is TRBV9, the J call TRBJ1-6, with D unclear. This CDR3 region has 21 residues. Germline CDR1 SGDLS, CDR2 YYNGEE. Trimming left V 6 bases short and J 0 bases short, with 28 bases between. The CDR3 coding sequence is TGTGCCAGCACCGGTGAGGAAGGCACCATAAGGCAGAGCTCCTATAATTCACCCCTCCACTTT. Its protein product is CASTGEEGTIRQSSYNSPLHF. Combining the CDR3 with reference TRBV9 and TRBJ1-6 gives the whole variable domain DSGVTQTPKHLITATGQRVTLRCSPRSGDLSVYWYQQSLDQGLQFLIQYYNGEERAKGNILERFSAQQFPDLHSELNLSSLELGDSALYFCASTGEEGTIRQSSYNSPLHFGNGTRLTVT.

The chain joins TRBV10-2 to TRBJ2-3; 9 nucleotides line up with TRBD2. This CDR3 is 15 amino acids long. Germline V gene lookup returns CDR1 WSHSY and CDR2 SAAADI. The V and J ends lost 6 bases and 6 bases, in that order; junction bases with no gene match: 10. This CDR3 reads CASRPPGLAFDTQYF. The CDR3 region has the DNA TGCGCCAGCAGGCCACCGGGACTAGCCTTCGATACGCAGTATTTT.

The rearrangement uses TRBV6-6 and TRBJ1-1; D uncertain. CDR3 length equals 14 residues. V lost 6 bases, J lost 5 bases, and 16 bases lay in between. Germline V gene data show CDR1 as MNHNY and CDR2 as SVGAGI (reference sequence). The CDR3 loop reads CASSDRPGRTEAFF. The CDR3 region has the DNA TGTGCCAGCAGCGACCGCCCGGGTCGTACTGAAGCTTTCTTT.

This clone is termed medium-sized. The chain has TRBV5-4 and TRBJ1-2, with 7 bases matching TRBD1. Unmatched junction bases numbered 6, after V lost 4 bases and J lost 3 bases. Per the germline V gene, CDR1 is SGHNT and CDR2 is YYREEE (reference sequence). The CDR3 spans 14 residues. The CDR3 DNA sequence: TGTGCCAGCAGCATACAGGGGAACGACTATGGCTACACCTTC. Its protein product is CASSIQGNDYGYTF.

A few counts support this clone. This chain links TRBV10-2 with TRBJ2-5; 9 bases match TRBD2. Trimming removed 5 bases from V and 4 bases from J; junction bases left unmatched: 5. Germline V gives CDR1 WSHSY, CDR2 SAAADI. The CDR3 totals 14 residues. CDR3 sequence (DNA): TGCGCCAGCAGTACCGGGACTAGCACAGAGACCCAGTACTTC. Protein: CASSTGTSTETQYF.

The rearrangement joins TRBV11-2 to TRBJ1-1, with TRBD1 matching 8 bases. V lost 1 base to trimming and J lost 3 bases; unmatched junction nucleotides: 10. The CDR3 has 17 residues. Germline CDR1 SGHAT, CDR2 FQNNGV. The CDR3 sequence is CASSLGGWTDRDTEAFF. The CDR3 nucleotides are TGTGCCAGCAGCTTAGGGGGGTGGACGGACAGGGACACTGAAGCTTTCTTT.

The V gene is TRBV6-6, the J gene TRBJ1-1, with TRBD1 as a possible D gene (5 bases). Trimming pared 10 bases from V and 7 bases from J, leaving 22 bases between. Germline V gives CDR1 MNHNY, CDR2 SVGAGI (reference sequence). CDR3 length: 14 residues. Written as DNA, the CDR3 is TGTGCCACACTCGTCTTCGGGGGGGTCAGTGAAGCTTTCTTT. Amino acid sequence: CATLVFGGVSEAFF.

The chain is built from TRBV30 and TRBJ2-1; 13 bases align to TRBD2. This CDR3 contains 16 residues. Per germline, CDR1 GTSNPN and CDR2 SVGIG (reference sequence). The trim removed 2 bases at V and 5 bases at J, leaving 6 bases unmatched. CDR3 loop: CAWSFRTSGSHNEQFF. CDR3 sequence (DNA): TGTGCCTGGAGTTTTCGGACTAGCGGGAGCCACAATGAGCAGTTCTTC.